This paragraph reports one T cell receptor (beta chain). As yet, its antigen is unknown. The PCR ran on 60 Vbeta and 13 Jbeta primers. In the authors' methods: About 11 million of around 85 million unique TCR beta chains were shared, per a later count. The method was immunoSEQ multiplex PCR; TCRdb's version includes in-frame clones alone and lacks a portion of them. V, J and clone size reflect that table, while D and trimming were determined from the DNA. Of approximately 150,000 clones listed, around 77% are singletons. The sample is drawn from a study of cytomegalovirus exposure and HLA in healthy donors. Study background: Most genotyped donors, about four fifths of some 400, had Caucasian-associated genetic ancestry. Study-level points and caveats: Clonal expansion was found to be greater in HLA-associated TCR beta chains than in equally common others in a later analysis. Altogether, 150 to 200 TCR beta chains were recorded as cytomegalovirus-associated.

V was pared by 5 bases and J by 1 base, with 6 bases of the junction left unmatched. This CDR3 contains 16 residues. Germline V gene lookup returns CDR1 SGHNT and CDR2 YENEEA. Sample: PBMCs. The J gene is TRBJ2-1, the V gene TRBV11-3, with 9 bases that match TRBD2. The sequence derives from a woman aged 25-40 years in good health and CMV-seronegative. CDR3 in amino acids: CASSPFTSGSYNEQFF. CDR3 coding DNA: TGTGCCAGCAGCCCCTTCACTAGCGGGTCCTACAATGAGCAGTTCTTC.